This TCR beta chain derives from a study of blood T cell repertoires in COVID-19. Across the study: Italy, Spain and the United States were the sources of the convalescent and acute COVID-19 samples. The analysed material was cDNA or gDNA that came from T cells, B-cell-depleted T cells, or PBMCs.

The germline gives CDR1 LNHNV, CDR2 YYDKDF (reference sequence). After removal of 1 base from V and 4 bases from J, the junction contained 10 bases not matched to a gene. The CDR3 runs 16 residues. In the original processing: Amplification from reference gene primers served as the basis for estimated nucleated cell counts. Sequenced by immunoSEQ multiplex PCR; TCRdb stores in-frame clones only, minus some. The V and J calls and clone size are taken from that table; D and trimming were inferred from the DNA. The sample carries fewer than 250,000 clones, 88% recorded once. The origin of this receptor is a man aged 35 to 55 with acute or convalescent COVID-19. The chain has TRBV15 and TRBJ2-7; the match to TRBD2 covers 7 bases. The sequenced sample consisted of peripheral blood. CDR3 amino acids: CATSRAGAGRAYEQYF. In DNA form, the CDR3 reads TGTGCCACCAGCAGAGCGGGAGCGGGGCGCGCTTACGAGCAGTACTTC.